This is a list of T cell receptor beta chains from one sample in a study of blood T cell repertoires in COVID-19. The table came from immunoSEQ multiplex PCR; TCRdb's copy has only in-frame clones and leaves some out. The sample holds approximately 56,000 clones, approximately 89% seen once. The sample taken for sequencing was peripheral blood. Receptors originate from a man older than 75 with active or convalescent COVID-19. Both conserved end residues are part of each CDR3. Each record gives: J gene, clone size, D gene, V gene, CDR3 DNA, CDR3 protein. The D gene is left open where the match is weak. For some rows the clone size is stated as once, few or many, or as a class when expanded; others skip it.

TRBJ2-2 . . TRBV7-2 TGTGCCAGCAGCTTAGATATGTTGAGACTGCGTGGCGGGGAGCTGTTTTTT CASSLDMLRLRGGELFF
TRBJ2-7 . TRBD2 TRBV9 TGTGCCAGCAGCGTAAGGGCTAGCGGGTACTTCTACGAGCAGTACTTC CASSVRASGYFYEQYF
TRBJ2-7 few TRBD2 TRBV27 TGTGCCAGCAGCCAGATGACTAGCGCCTCCTACGAGCAGTACTTC CASSQMTSASYEQYF
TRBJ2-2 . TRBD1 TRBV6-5 TGTGCCAGCAGTCAGGACAGGGGGCGCACCGGGGAGCTGTTTTTT CASSQDRGRTGELFF
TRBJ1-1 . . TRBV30 TGTGCCTCGCATAAACAGACTGAAGCTTTCTTT CASHKQTEAFF
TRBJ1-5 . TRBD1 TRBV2 TGTGCCAGCAAAATCGACAGGGGGCAAAGCAATCAGCCCCAGCATTTT CASKIDRGQSNQPQHF
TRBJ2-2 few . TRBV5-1 TGCGCCAGCAGCTTGGGCCAGGAGGGCACCGGGGAGCTGTTTTTT CASSLGQEGTGELFF
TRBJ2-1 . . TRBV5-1 TGCGCCAGCAGAATTAGCGGCCTAAGCTCCTACAATGAGCAGTTCTTC CASRISGLSSYNEQFF
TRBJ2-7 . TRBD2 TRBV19 TGTGCCAGTAGTGTCCGGGGGGAAACGCCCGAGCAGTACTTC CASSVRGETPEQYF
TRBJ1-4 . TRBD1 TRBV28 TGTGCCACTACGGACAGGGCAGCACTCAAACTGTTTTTT CATTDRAALKLFF
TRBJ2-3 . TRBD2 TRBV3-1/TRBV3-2 TGTGCCAGCGGTCGGGAGGGATCCACAGATACGCAGTATTTT CASGREGSTDTQYF
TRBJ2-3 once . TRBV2 TGTGCCAGCCTCAGGGATAGCACAGATACGCAGTATTTT CASLRDSTDTQYF
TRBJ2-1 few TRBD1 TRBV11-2 TGTGCCAGCAGCAGCCCCGGGACAGGCTCCTACAATGAGCAGTTCTTC CASSSPGTGSYNEQFF
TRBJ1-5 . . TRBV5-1 TGCGCCAGCAGCTTGGAAGGGGGCAATCAGCCCCAGCATTTT CASSLEGGNQPQHF
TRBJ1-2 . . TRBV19 TGTGCCAGTAGTACGACCGCCCGAGGGCCCCATGGCTACACCTTC CASSTTARGPHGYTF
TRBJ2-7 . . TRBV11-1 TGTGCCAGCAGCATACAGAGCTACGAGCAGTACTTC CASSIQSYEQYF
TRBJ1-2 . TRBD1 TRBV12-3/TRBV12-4 TGTGCCACCAAACCTCAGGGGGAGGATGGCTACACCTTC CATKPQGEDGYTF
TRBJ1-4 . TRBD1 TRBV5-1 TGCGCCAGCAGCTCGAAATCCGGGACAGGGCAAGAAAAACTGTTTTTT CASSSKSGTGQEKLFF
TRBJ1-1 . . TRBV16 TGTGCCAGCAGCCACGAGGAGGTGAACACTGAAGCTTTCTTT CASSHEEVNTEAFF
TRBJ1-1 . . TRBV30 TGTGCCTGCGATCTGCCGGGCACTGAAGCTTTCTTT CACDLPGTEAFF
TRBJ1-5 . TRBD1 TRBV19 TGTGCCAGTAGTCGACCCCAGACAGGGGGCAATCAGCCCCAGCATTTT CASSRPQTGGNQPQHF
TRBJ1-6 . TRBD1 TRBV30 TGTGCCTGGAGAACAGGGGTAAATTCACCCCTCCACTTT CAWRTGVNSPLHF
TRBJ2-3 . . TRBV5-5 TGTGCCAGCAGCTTGGAGACTATGACAGATACGCAGTATTTT CASSLETMTDTQYF
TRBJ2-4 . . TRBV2 TGTGCCAGCAGTCTTAGACGGGGGTTAGCCAAAAACATTCAGTACTTC CASSLRRGLAKNIQYF
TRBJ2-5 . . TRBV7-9 TGTGCCAGCAGCCTCAGGGAGCTGGGGGGTGAGACCCAGTACTTC CASSLRELGGETQYF
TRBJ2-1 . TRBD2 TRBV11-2 TGTGCCAGCAGCCGTAGCGGGCTATACAATGAGCAGTTCTTC CASSRSGLYNEQFF
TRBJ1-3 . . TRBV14 TGTGCCAGCAGCCATACCTACTCTGGAAACACCATATATTTT CASSHTYSGNTIYF
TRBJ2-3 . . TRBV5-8 TGTGCCAGCAGCTTGGTGCGGAATACACCTAGCACAGATACGCAGTATTTT CASSLVRNTPSTDTQYF
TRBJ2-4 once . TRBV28 TGTGCCAGCAGTTCCACTAGCACCGGAGGTAGCATTCAGTACTTC CASSSTSTGGSIQYF
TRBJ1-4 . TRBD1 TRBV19 TGTGCCACTTCCCTGAGGACAGGGGCAGAAAAACTGTTTTTT CATSLRTGAEKLFF
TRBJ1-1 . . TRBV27 TGTGCCAGCAGTCCCCCTCGGGGGAGGAACACTGAAGCTTTCTTT CASSPPRGRNTEAFF
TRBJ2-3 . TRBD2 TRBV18 TGTGCCAGCTCACCCCCTCGGCTGGCGGGAGAAGGCACAGATACGCAGTATTTT CASSPPRLAGEGTDTQYF
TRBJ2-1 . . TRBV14 TGTGCCAGCAGCCAAGTTGGCCGCGGGGTGGGATACAATGAGCAGTTCTTC CASSQVGRGVGYNEQFF
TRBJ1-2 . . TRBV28 TGTGCCAGCAGTTTAAGGGGTCGGGCAAGGGAGGGCTATGGCTACACCTTC CASSLRGRAREGYGYTF
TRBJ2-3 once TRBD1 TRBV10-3 TGTGCCATCGGACAGGCTAGCACAGATACGCAGTATTTT CAIGQASTDTQYF
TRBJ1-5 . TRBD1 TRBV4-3 TGCGCCAGCAGCCCGGATCACAGGGGATTACAGCCCCAGCATTTT CASSPDHRGLQPQHF